Following are 16 T cell receptor beta chains from one sample sequenced in a study of blood T cells in healthy people across ages. Together with a sample-barcoded 5' primer, a J-beta primer mix was included in a second PCR lasting roughly 6 to 12 cycles. MiXCR was run by TCRdb on the 5' RACE reads, yielding one entry per CDR3 protein. The sample contains 700,000 to 900,000 distinct CDR3 sequences, roughly 25% of which appear only once. This sample was shared with a second study, whose subject was T cells of mothers and their children.

Sequenced: blood. The receptor set was obtained from a boy aged 5-17 years in good health.

The rearrangement uses TRBV7-2 and TRBJ1-1; tentative D call: TRBD1 (5 bases). Germline CDR1 SGHTA, CDR2 FQGNSA. Trimming left V 5 bases short and J 1 base short, with 14 bases between. The CDR3 is 15 residues long. The CDR3 reads CASSEPGLGNTEAFF. The CDR3, as DNA: TGTGCCAGCAGCGAGCCGGGACTCGGGAACACTGAAGCTTTCTTT.

In the case of this clonotype: Germline and junction disagree at one end, which may indicate a read error. The chain links TRBV5-1 to TRBJ1-3, with a tentative D call TRBD1 (5 bases). Germline V gene sequence: CDR1 SGHRS, CDR2 YFSETQ. This CDR3 region has 14 residues. The CDR3: CASSEGATGNTIYF. The DNA for the CDR3 is TGCGCCAGCAGTGAAGGGGCTACTGGAAACACCATATACTTT.

The V gene is TRBV11-2, the J gene TRBJ2-6, with D perhaps TRBD2 (6 bases). CDR3 length: 17 amino acids. The V gene's germline CDR1 is SGHAT and CDR2 FQNNGV. V gave up 4 bases and J gave up 0 bases, with 13 bases separating them. The CDR3 bases are TGTGCCAGCAGCTCGGGACTGGGGCCCTCTGGGGCCAACGTCCTGACTTTC. This translates into CASSSGLGPSGANVLTF. The variable domain in full, with the rest retrieved from reference TRBV11-2 and TRBJ2-6, is EAGVAQSPRYKIIEKRQSVAFWCNPISGHATLYWYQQILGQGPKLLIQFQNNGVVDDSQLPKDRFSAERLKGVDSTLKIQPAKLEDSAVYLCASSSGLGPSGANVLTFGAGSRLTVL.

The rearrangement uses TRBV18 and TRBJ1-1; no clear D gene. Trimming removed 3 bases from V and 1 base from J, with 9 bases in between. The CDR3 is made up of 14 amino acids. Germline loops: CDR1 KGHSH, CDR2 LQKENI. The CDR3 protein is CASSPRDGNTEAFF. The CDR3 DNA is TGTGCCAGCTCACCCCGTGACGGGAACACTGAAGCTTTCTTT. Based on the CDR3 plus reference TRBV18 and TRBJ1-1, the full variable domain is NAGVMQNPRHLVRRRGQEARLRCSPMKGHSHVYWYRQLPEEGLKFMVYLQKENIIDESGMPKERFSAEFPKEGPSILRIQQVVRGDSAAYFCASSPRDGNTEAFFGQGTRLTVV.

The chain couples TRBV29-1 to TRBJ2-7, with TRBD1 matching 7 bases. CDR3 length: 14 residues. V gave up 4 bases and J gave up 2 bases; unmatched junction bases: 8. Germline lookup yields CDR1 SQVTM and CDR2 ANQGSEA. The CDR3, as DNA: TGCAGCGTTGCCCCAGGACAGGCCCCCTACGAGCAGTACTTC. Its protein is CSVAPGQAPYEQYF.

In this sample, this clonotype turned up a few times. This CDR3 reads CASALWADEQFF. The CDR3 region has the DNA TGTGCCAGTGCCCTGTGGGCGGATGAGCAGTTCTTC. The chain links TRBV19 to TRBJ2-5, with D unclear. The J call could be wrong; TRBJ2-1 is a better fit for the DNA end. The CDR3 has 12 residues. The V gene's germline CDR1 is LNHDA and CDR2 SQIVND (reference sequence).

This chain joins TRBV29-1 and TRBJ2-5; D might be TRBD1 (5 bases). With 5 bases removed from V and 1 base from J, the gap between germline ends came to 11 bases. The CDR3 runs to 13 residues. CDR1 SQVTM and CDR2 ANQGSEA come from the germline V gene. CDR3 coding DNA: TGCAGCGTTTCGACAGAGAGCCAAGAGACCCAGTACTTC. It codes for CSVSTESQETQYF.

V and J are TRBV18 and TRBJ2-1; D not resolved. The V gene's germline CDR1 is KGHSH and CDR2 LQKENI. With 5 bases removed from V and 2 bases from J, the gap between germline ends came to 13 bases. This CDR3 has 15 amino acids. DNA for the CDR3: TGTGCCAGCTCAGACGGGCCTGGACCCTACAATGAGCAGTTCTTC. Residues: CASSDGPGPYNEQFF.

This rearrangement joins TRBV5-1 to TRBJ2-7; D unresolved. The V end was cut by 0 bases, the J end by 6 bases, with 13 bases between. This CDR3 comprises 14 residues. Per the germline V gene, CDR1 is SGHRS and CDR2 is YFSETQ. CDR3 protein: CASSLAGVVVEQYF. The CDR3 bases are TGCGCCAGCAGCTTGGCAGGCGTCGTGGTCGAGCAGTACTTC.

This chain joins TRBV5-5 and TRBJ2-2, with 11 nucleotides matching TRBD1. The CDR3 totals 19 residues. Germline V gene sequence: CDR1 SGHKS, CDR2 YYEKEE (reference sequence). V trimming: 0 bases; J trimming: 0 bases; junction bases outside the gene matches: 7. This chain's CDR3 is CASSLGDRGTIANTGELFF. Here the CDR3 DNA reads TGTGCCAGCAGCTTGGGGGACAGGGGGACAATAGCGAACACCGGGGAGCTGTTTTTT.

This clonotype was recorded only once. The chain carries TRBV7-3 and TRBJ1-1, with 9 bases identical to TRBD1. The junction had 7 bases not matched to a gene; V was cut back by 5 bases and J by 3 bases. The CDR3 sequence is 15 residues long. Germline lookup yields CDR1 SGHTA and CDR2 FQGTGA. CDR3 bases: TGTGCCAGCAGCCTCGGACAGGGGTTGGACACTGAAGCTTTCTTT. It is translated as CASSLGQGLDTEAFF.

This clonotype was observed a handful of times. The rearrangement links TRBV7-9 to TRBJ2-7, with a tentative D call TRBD1 (6 bases). The CDR3 is made up of 13 amino acids. Germline CDR1 is SEHNR and CDR2 is FQNEAQ (reference sequence). Trimming pared 5 bases from V and 6 bases from J, leaving 14 bases between. For the CDR3, the DNA is TGTGCCAGCAGCGCAGGGGCACGGGGCGAGCAGTACTTC. Translating it yields CASSAGARGEQYF.

The chain recombines TRBV3-1 with TRBJ2-6; no definite D call. With 3 bases removed from V and 0 bases from J, the gap between germline ends came to 6 bases. CDR3 size: 15 residues. In germline, CDR1 is LGHDT, CDR2 YNNKEL (reference sequence). CDR3 sequence: CASSQVVSGANVLTF. CDR3 DNA: TGTGCCAGCAGCCAGGTAGTCTCTGGGGCCAACGTCCTGACTTTC.

This clonotype was seen only a few times. J is TRBJ2-1 and V is TRBV27; D is ambiguous. The length of the CDR3 is 15 residues. Germline values: CDR1 MNHEY, CDR2 SMNVEV (reference sequence). Trimming took off 10 bases at V and 7 bases at J, with 23 bases between the two ends. The CDR3 region has the DNA TGTGCCACCCAATCCGGGCTCCCCTCCCGGAATGAGCAGTTCTTC. This translates into CATQSGLPSRNEQFF.

The chain joins TRBV6-5 to TRBJ2-5, with TRBD1 matching 9 bases. The J call could be wrong; TRBJ2-7 is a better fit for the DNA end. This CDR3 comprises 13 residues. Looked up from germline, CDR1 is MNHEY and CDR2 is SVGAGI. This chain's CDR3 is CASRMTGGYEQYF. CDR3 DNA sequence: TGTGCCAGCAGAATGACAGGGGGCTACGAGCAGTACTTC.

This clonotype has more than one count but fewer than ten. The chain links TRBV5-1 to TRBJ2-4; no firm D call. Per the germline V gene, CDR1 is SGHRS and CDR2 is YFSETQ. The CDR3 runs 14 residues. Trimming left V 0 bases short and J 12 bases short, with 16 bases between. The chain's CDR3 is CASSLDQERHTQYF. Written as DNA, the CDR3 is TGCGCCAGCAGCTTGGACCAGGAGAGGCACACTCAGTACTTC. Together with reference TRBV5-1 and TRBJ2-4, the CDR3 gives the full variable domain: KAGVTQTPRYLIKTRGQQVTLSCSPISGHRSVSWYQQTPGQGLQFLFEYFSETQRNKGNFPGRFSGRQFSNSRSEMNVSTLELGDSALYLCASSLDQERHTQYFGAGTRLSVL.